A single sample is the source of the 19 T cell receptor beta chains below, sequenced in a study of blood T cells in healthy people across ages. It was with a sample-barcoded 5' primer and a J-beta primer mix that a second PCR of about 7 to 12 cycles was run. MiXCR, applied by TCRdb to the 5' RACE reads, yields one record per CDR3 protein. The sample shows about 1.6 million distinct CDR3 sequences, about 31% of them seen only once. The specimen was blood. These receptors all come from a woman aged 25 to 39 in good health.

This sequence joins TRBV7-8 and TRBJ2-1, with 13 nucleotides matching TRBD2. There are 16 residues in the CDR3. V gave up 5 bases and J gave up 15 bases; unmatched junction bases: 16. CDR1 and CDR2 (germline): SGHVS, FQNEAQ. CDR3 coding DNA: TGTGCCAGCAGCGAGAACCCGGGACTAGCGGGGACCGGGCTGTTCTTC. Its translation: CASSENPGLAGTGLFF.

The gene calls are TRBV12-3 or TRBV12-4 and TRBJ2-5; 15 bases line up with TRBD2. This CDR3 region has 17 residues. V trimming: 5 bases; J trimming: 1 base; junction bases outside the gene matches: 5. Here the CDR3 DNA reads TGTGCCAGCAGTCTGGGACTAGCGGGGGGCCTCCAAGAGACCCAGTACTTC. Translated, it gives CASSLGLAGGLQETQYF.

The chain combines TRBV7-2 with TRBJ2-5; D perhaps matches TRBD2 (6 bases). In germline, CDR1 is SGHTA, CDR2 FQGNSA. This CDR3 spans 15 amino acids. Trimming shortened V by 2 bases and J by 5 bases, and 15 bases separated the two germline ends. CDR3 sequence (DNA): TGTGCCAGCAGCTTATTGGGGGGTGTCGGGGAGACCCAGTACTTC. Its translation is CASSLLGGVGETQYF.

This clonotype came up a few times. This sequence joins TRBV12-3 or TRBV12-4 and TRBJ2-5; the match to TRBD1 covers 12 bases. The V segment lost 2 bases and the J segment 2 bases; nucleotides outside the gene matches: 9. This CDR3 spans 18 amino acids. CDR3 sequence: CASSLTGTGGDRQETQYF. As DNA, the CDR3 is TGTGCCAGCAGTTTAACCGGGACAGGGGGCGACCGGCAAGAGACCCAGTACTTC.

Written as DNA, the CDR3 is TGTGCCAGCAGTGAGTCCCGGGACAGTAAACCTAATGAAAAACTGTTTTTT. This translates into CASSESRDSKPNEKLFF. The chain combines TRBV27 with TRBJ1-4; 7 positions agree with TRBD1. V shed 5 bases, J shed 3 bases, and the junction held 12 bases outside the gene matches. CDR1 MNHEY and CDR2 SMNVEV come from the germline V gene (reference sequence). The CDR3 sequence is 17 residues long.

This clonotype was seen a handful of times. The rearrangement uses TRBV27 and TRBJ2-3; 7 bases align to TRBD2. The CDR3 spans 14 residues. The germline V gene has CDR1 MNHEY and CDR2 SMNVEV (reference sequence). Trimming removed 5 bases from V and 5 bases from J; junction bases left unmatched: 7. This CDR3 reads CASSQGLLRDTQYF. The DNA of the CDR3 is TGTGCCAGCAGTCAGGGACTACTAAGAGATACGCAGTATTTT.

This clonotype was detected only a few times. V gene TRBV7-9 combines with J gene TRBJ1-4, with D possibly TRBD1 on 5 matching bases. Between the trimmed V and J ends, which lost 5 bases and 4 bases, there was a span of 26 bases. Germline CDR1 is SEHNR and CDR2 is FQNEAQ (reference sequence). This CDR3 contains 19 residues. CDR3 residues: CASSGNRNSDREGNEKLFF. CDR3 nucleotide sequence: TGTGCCAGCAGCGGCAACAGGAATTCAGATCGAGAGGGTAATGAAAAACTGTTTTTT.

This chain links TRBV20-1 with TRBJ2-1; 9 positions match TRBD1. Germline V gene lookup returns CDR1 DFQATT and CDR2 SNEGSKA (reference sequence). Losses at the gene ends were 1 base for V and 8 bases for J; bases not matched to a gene: 6. This CDR3 comprises 14 residues. In nucleotides, the CDR3 is TGCAGTGCTAGAGCGGGGACAGGGATCTATGAGCAGTTCTTC. This encodes CSARAGTGIYEQFF.

The chain combines TRBV9 with TRBJ2-1; D is possibly TRBD2 (6 bases). The germline V gene encodes CDR1 SGDLS and CDR2 YYNGEE. Trimming left V 4 bases short and J 8 bases short, with 19 bases between. This CDR3 has 15 residues. The CDR3 is CASSISGLALDEQFF. CDR3 coding DNA: TGTGCCAGCAGCATTAGTGGCCTAGCGTTGGATGAGCAGTTCTTC.

The V call is TRBV29-1, the J call TRBJ2-1; possible D gene TRBD1, 7 bases. Per germline, CDR1 SQVTM and CDR2 ANQGSEA. This CDR3 is 15 amino acids long. V dropped 4 bases and J dropped 8 bases, with 21 bases sitting between them. This CDR3 is CSVVIILARGDEQFF. In nucleotides, the CDR3 is TGCAGCGTTGTAATCATATTGGCCAGGGGGGATGAGCAGTTCTTC.

The J gene is TRBJ2-5, the V gene TRBV11-2; D might be TRBD1 (5 bases). V shed 0 bases and J shed 2 bases, with 7 bases lying between them. The V gene's germline CDR1 is SGHAT and CDR2 FQNNGV. There are 14 residues in the CDR3. For the CDR3, the DNA is TGTGCCAGCAGCTTAGACCGGACACAAGAGACCCAGTACTTC. Its translation: CASSLDRTQETQYF.

This clonotype was picked up many times. The genes are TRBV16 and TRBJ1-4, with TRBD1 matching over 7 bases. The CDR3 consists of 16 residues. The ends lost 0 bases at V and 11 bases at J; junction bases unmatched: 12. Germline CDR1 reads KGHSY; CDR2 reads FQNENV. CDR3 residues: CASSQSGDSLRLKLFF. The CDR3 DNA reads TGTGCCAGCAGCCAATCAGGGGACAGCCTGCGGTTGAAACTGTTTTTT.

The chain joins TRBV4-1 to TRBJ1-6, with D unclear. V lost 4 bases to trimming and J lost 6 bases, with 16 bases between them. The length of the CDR3 is 16 residues. The V gene's germline CDR1 is MGHRA and CDR2 YSYEKL. CDR3 sequence: CASSLKPWGSNSPLHF. The CDR3 nucleotides read TGCGCCAGCAGCCTCAAGCCGTGGGGTAGTAATTCACCCCTCCACTTT.

With respect to this clonotype: A read error may be the cause here, since a much bigger clone is one base away. V is TRBV10-3 and J is TRBJ2-1, with 9 bases aligning to TRBD2. The V gene's germline CDR1 is ENHRY and CDR2 SYGVKD. The CDR3 extends over 15 amino acids. The chain's CDR3 is CAISEASGGRNGQFF. The CDR3 DNA reads TGTGCCATCAGTGAAGCCAGCGGGGGGCGAAATGGGCAGTTCTTC.

The chain carries TRBV20-1 and TRBJ2-3, with 11 bases that match TRBD2. Trimming at V came to 7 bases and at J to 3 bases, leaving 18 bases not matched to a gene. The CDR3 runs to 18 residues. The germline gives CDR1 DFQATT, CDR2 SNEGSKA (reference sequence). CDR3 loop: CSVALSGGAVSWTDTQYF. CDR3 DNA sequence: TGCAGTGTTGCCCTTAGCGGGGGGGCTGTTTCTTGGACAGATACGCAGTATTTT.

This clonotype has a handful of counts. The CDR3 here is CASSFREQFF. CDR3 sequence (DNA): TGTGCCAGCAGTTTCCGTGAGCAGTTCTTC. The chain couples TRBV28 to TRBJ2-1; D remains ambiguous. CDR3 size: 10 residues. Germline V gene data show CDR1 as MDHEN and CDR2 as SYDVKM. V was cut by 3 bases and J by 9 bases, with 3 bases left in between.

The rearrangement links TRBV27 to TRBJ2-7, with D tentatively TRBD2 (5 bases). V was shortened by 7 bases and J by 0 bases, with 16 bases between the two germline ends. Per germline, CDR1 MNHEY and CDR2 SMNVEV (reference sequence). The CDR3 covers 15 residues. CDR3 loop: CASTLLEVFSYEQYF. The CDR3 bases are TGTGCCAGCACCTTACTGGAGGTTTTCTCCTACGAGCAGTACTTC.

This chain joins TRBV6-1 and TRBJ2-1; 8 nucleotides align to TRBD2. V lost 8 bases, J lost 0 bases, and 9 bases stayed unmatched. Looked up from germline, CDR1 is MNHNS and CDR2 is SASEGT. This CDR3 contains 16 residues. The CDR3 DNA follows: TGTGCCAGCTCTCGGGGGGGGGCTCGCTCCTACAATGAGCAGTTCTTC. Amino acids: CASSRGGARSYNEQFF.

V is TRBV3-1 and J is TRBJ2-3; 8 bases fit TRBD2. CDR1 is LGHDT, CDR2 YNNKEL, per germline (reference sequence). The CDR3 totals 17 residues. Germline trimming cut 3 bases from V and 2 bases from J; bases unmatched to any gene: 10. CDR3: CASSQDLLAESTDTQYF. The CDR3 DNA is TGTGCCAGCAGCCAGGATTTACTAGCGGAGTCCACAGATACGCAGTATTTT.